This TCR beta chain was recovered during a study of shared clonotypes between healthy human individuals. Comment on this clone: The antigen is unknown.

Germline CDR1 is LGHNA and CDR2 is YSLEER. J lost 6 bases, V lost 2 bases, and 6 bases had no gene match. This CDR3 comprises 16 residues. Clones were sequenced by immunoSEQ multiplex PCR, and TCRdb holds only the in-frame ones, with some missing. This repertoire shows 450,000 to 500,000 clones, roughly 85% found once; its top ten account for approximately 12%. Study results and caveats: Sequencing depth was expected to affect clonotype sharing among donors. The study drew on few donors, limiting represented genetic and exposure-history diversity.

All the donors were Caucasian adults who lived in Nashville, Tennessee. The material sequenced was PBMCs. The chain couples TRBV4-3 to TRBJ2-1; 11 bases map to TRBD2. This TCR derives from a woman aged 40-49 years in good health. Some clones in this sample may be carry-over from other donors' samples. The CDR3 DNA follows: TGCGCCAGCAGCCAAACCGGACTAGCGGGCCTCAATGAGCAGTTCTTC. Residues: CASSQTGLAGLNEQFF.